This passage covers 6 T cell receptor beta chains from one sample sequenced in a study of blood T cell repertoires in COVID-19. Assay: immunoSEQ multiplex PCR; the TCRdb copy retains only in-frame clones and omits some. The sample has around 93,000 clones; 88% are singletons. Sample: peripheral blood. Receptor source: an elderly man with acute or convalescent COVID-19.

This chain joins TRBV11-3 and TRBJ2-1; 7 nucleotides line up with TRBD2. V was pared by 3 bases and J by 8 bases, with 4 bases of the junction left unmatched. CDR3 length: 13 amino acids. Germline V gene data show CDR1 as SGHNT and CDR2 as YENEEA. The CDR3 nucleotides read TGTGCCAGCAGCTTGTCGGGGGGACATGAGCAGTTCTTC. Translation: CASSLSGGHEQFF.

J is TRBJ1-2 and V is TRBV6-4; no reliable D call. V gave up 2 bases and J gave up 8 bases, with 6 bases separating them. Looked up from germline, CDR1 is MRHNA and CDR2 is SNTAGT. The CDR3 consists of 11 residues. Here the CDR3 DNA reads TGTGCCAGCAGTGACCCGACAGGCTACACCTTC. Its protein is CASSDPTGYTF.

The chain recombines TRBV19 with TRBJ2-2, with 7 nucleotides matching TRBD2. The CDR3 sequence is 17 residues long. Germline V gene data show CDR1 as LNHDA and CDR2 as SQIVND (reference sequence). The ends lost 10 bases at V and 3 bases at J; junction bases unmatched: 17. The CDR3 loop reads CATPKRAGLGDTGELFF. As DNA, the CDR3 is TGTGCCACCCCAAAGCGGGCCGGACTAGGGGACACCGGGGAGCTGTTTTTT.

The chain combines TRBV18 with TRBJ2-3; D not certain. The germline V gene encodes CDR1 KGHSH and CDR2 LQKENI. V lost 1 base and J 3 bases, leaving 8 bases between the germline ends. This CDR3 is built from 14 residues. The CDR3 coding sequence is TGTGCCAGCTCACCACTCGCCGGGACAGATACGCAGTATTTT. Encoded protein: CASSPLAGTDTQYF.

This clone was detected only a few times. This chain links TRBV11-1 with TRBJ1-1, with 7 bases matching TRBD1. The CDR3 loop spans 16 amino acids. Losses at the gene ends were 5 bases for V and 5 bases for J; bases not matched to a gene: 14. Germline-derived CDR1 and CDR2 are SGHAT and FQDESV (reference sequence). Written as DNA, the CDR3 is TGTGCCAGCAGCCCCGGGACAGCTGAGAGAGGAACTGAAGCTTTCTTT. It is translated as CASSPGTAERGTEAFF.

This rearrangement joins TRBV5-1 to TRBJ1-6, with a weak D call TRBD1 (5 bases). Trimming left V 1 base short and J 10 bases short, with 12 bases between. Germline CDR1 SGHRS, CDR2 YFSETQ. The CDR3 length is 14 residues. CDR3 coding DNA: TGCGCCAGCAGCTTGAACCAGGGTCAATCACCCCTCCACTTT. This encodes CASSLNQGQSPLHF.